This is a list of T cell receptor beta chains from one sample in a study of long-term antiretroviral therapy in people with HIV. Only in-frame clones appear in the TCRdb table, and some are missing; sequencing was by immunoSEQ multiplex PCR. The sample contains 20,000 to 30,000 clones, roughly 85% of which appear only once. Sample: unsorted PBMCs, taken 2.3 years after starting antiretroviral therapy. These receptors were obtained from a middle-aged man with HIV. Both conserved end residues are part of each CDR3. A D gene is named only where the DNA matches it firmly. Some rows mark clone size as missing; the rest say once, few, many or name a class of expanded clone.

-	-	TRBV30	TRBJ1-1	CAWRLGRAGTEAFF	TGTGCCTGGAGGTTAGGCAGGGCGGGTACTGAAGCTTTCTTT
-	-	TRBV29-1	TRBJ2-2	CSVEMWETGELFF	TGCAGCGTTGAAATGTGGGAAACCGGGGAGCTGTTTTTT
-	-	TRBV30	TRBJ1-2	CAWSDWDYGYTF	TGTGCCTGGAGTGATTGGGACTATGGCTACACCTTC
-	TRBD1	TRBV29-1	TRBJ2-3	CSVRGTAFSTDTQYF	TGCAGCGTCCGTGGGACAGCCTTTAGCACAGATACGCAGTATTTT
-	TRBD1	TRBV19	TRBJ1-5	CASRERTGDQPQHF	TGTGCCAGTAGAGAAAGGACAGGGGATCAGCCCCAGCATTTT
-	-	TRBV11-2	TRBJ2-1	CASSLEGRVDEQFF	TGTGCCAGCAGCTTAGAGGGCAGGGTTGATGAGCAGTTCTTC
-	-	TRBV7-2	TRBJ2-7	CASSLGRLFYEQYF	TGTGCCAGCAGCTTAGGTCGACTTTTCTACGAGCAGTACTTC
-	-	TRBV9	TRBJ1-4	CASSALGVSGVEKEKLFF	TGTGCCAGCAGCGCCTTAGGGGTCAGTGGGGTAGAGAAAGAAAAACTGTTTTTT
once	TRBD1	TRBV4-2	TRBJ2-1	CASKPTGGKQFF	TGTGCCAGCAAGCCAACAGGGGGTAAGCAGTTCTTC
-	-	TRBV7-9	TRBJ1-3	CASSPEGPGNTIYF	TGTGCCAGCAGCCCAGAGGGGCCTGGAAACACCATATATTTT
-	TRBD1	TRBV2	TRBJ1-4	CASSEDYLGQGTGSTNEKLFF	TGTGCCAGCAGTGAAGACTACTTGGGACAGGGTACGGGTTCAACTAATGAAAAACTGTTTTTT
-	-	TRBV27	TRBJ2-7	CASSLIGRAAYEQYF	TGTGCCAGCAGTTTAATCGGCCGGGCAGCATACGAGCAGTACTTC
-	-	TRBV7-2	TRBJ1-5	CASSLARGQPQHF	TGTGCCAGCAGCTTAGCGCGCGGTCAGCCCCAGCATTTT
-	TRBD2	TRBV6-6	TRBJ2-7	CASSYWTSGRAEQYF	TGTGCCAGCAGTTACTGGACTAGCGGGAGGGCGGAGCAGTACTTC
-	-	TRBV19	TRBJ1-1	CASSFGGQLNTEAFF	TGTGCCAGTAGTTTCGGGGGCCAGTTGAACACTGAAGCTTTCTTT
-	-	TRBV5-1	TRBJ2-3	CASSFGFYRDTDTQYF	TGCGCCAGCAGCTTTGGGTTCTACAGGGACACAGATACGCAGTATTTT
-	TRBD2	TRBV4-2	TRBJ2-3	CASSPTSVSTDTQYF	TGTGCCAGCAGCCCGACTAGCGTGAGCACAGATACGCAGTATTTT
-	-	TRBV10-1	TRBJ2-3	CASSARGFEGDTQYF	TGCGCCAGCAGCGCGAGGGGGTTCGAGGGAGATACGCAGTATTTT
once	-	TRBV11-2	TRBJ1-1	CASSPLGPANTEAFF	TGTGCCAGCAGCCCCCTCGGGCCGGCGAACACTGAAGCTTTCTTT
-	TRBD2	TRBV27	TRBJ2-1	CASSTILAGGNNEQFF	TGTGCCAGCAGTACCATACTAGCGGGGGGAAACAATGAGCAGTTCTTC
-	-	TRBV11-2	TRBJ2-7	CASSVTGSSIYEQYF	TGTGCCAGCAGCGTAACAGGGAGCTCCATTTACGAGCAGTACTTC
-	-	TRBV7-9	TRBJ2-7	CASGRSMFYEQYF	TGTGCCAGCGGGCGGTCTATGTTTTACGAGCAGTACTTC
few	-	TRBV7-9	TRBJ2-7	CASSPPGSWGEQYF	TGTGCCAGCAGCCCACCAGGATCGTGGGGCGAGCAGTACTTC
-	TRBD1	TRBV5-1	TRBJ1-4	CASSLDRAYEKLFF	TGCGCCAGCAGTTTAGACAGGGCCTATGAAAAACTGTTTTTT
-	-	TRBV15	TRBJ1-1	CATSRDVEVPEAFF	TGTGCCACCAGCAGAGATGTCGAAGTCCCTGAAGCTTTCTTT
-	TRBD2	TRBV9	TRBJ2-3	CASSVGTSTADTQYF	TGTGCCAGCAGCGTAGGGACTAGCACTGCAGATACGCAGTATTTT
-	-	TRBV11-3	TRBJ1-1	CASSLDRRTEAFF	TGTGCCAGCAGCTTAGATCGTAGGACTGAAGCTTTCTTT